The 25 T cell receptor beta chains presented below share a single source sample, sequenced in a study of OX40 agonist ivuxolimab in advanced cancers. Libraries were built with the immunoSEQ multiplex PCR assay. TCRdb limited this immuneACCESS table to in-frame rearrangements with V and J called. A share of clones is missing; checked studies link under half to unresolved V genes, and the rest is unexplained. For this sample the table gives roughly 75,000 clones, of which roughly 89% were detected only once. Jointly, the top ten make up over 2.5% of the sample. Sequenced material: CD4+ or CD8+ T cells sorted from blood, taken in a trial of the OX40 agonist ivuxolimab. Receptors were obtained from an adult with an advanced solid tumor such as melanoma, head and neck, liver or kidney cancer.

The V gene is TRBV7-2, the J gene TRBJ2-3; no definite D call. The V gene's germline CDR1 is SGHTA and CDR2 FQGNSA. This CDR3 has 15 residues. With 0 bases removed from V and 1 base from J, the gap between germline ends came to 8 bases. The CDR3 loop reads CASSLAVARTDTQYF. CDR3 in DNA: TGTGCCAGCAGCTTAGCTGTCGCCCGCACAGATACGCAGTATTTT.

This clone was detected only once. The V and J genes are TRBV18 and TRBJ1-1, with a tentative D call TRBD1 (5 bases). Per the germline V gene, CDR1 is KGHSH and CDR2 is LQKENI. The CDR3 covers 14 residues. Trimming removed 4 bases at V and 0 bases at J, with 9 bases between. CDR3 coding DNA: TGTGCCAGCTCACAGGGACTTTTGAACACTGAAGCTTTCTTT. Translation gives CASSQGLLNTEAFF.

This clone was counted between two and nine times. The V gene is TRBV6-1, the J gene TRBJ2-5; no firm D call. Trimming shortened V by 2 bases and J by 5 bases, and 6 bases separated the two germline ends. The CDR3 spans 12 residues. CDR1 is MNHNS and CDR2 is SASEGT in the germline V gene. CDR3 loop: CASSEIRETQYF. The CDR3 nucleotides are TGTGCCAGCAGTGAAATCCGGGAGACCCAGTACTTC.

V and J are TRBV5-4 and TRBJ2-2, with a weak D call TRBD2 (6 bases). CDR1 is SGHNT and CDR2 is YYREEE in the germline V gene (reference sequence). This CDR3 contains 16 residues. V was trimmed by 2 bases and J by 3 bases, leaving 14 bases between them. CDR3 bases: TGTGCCAGCAGCTTTGGCGGGGTGATGGACACCGGGGAGCTGTTTTTT. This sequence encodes CASSFGGVMDTGELFF. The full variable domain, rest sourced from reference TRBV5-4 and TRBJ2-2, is ETGVTQSPTHLIKTRGQQVTLRCSSQSGHNTVSWYQQALGQGPQFIFQYYREEENGRGNFPPRFSGLQFPNYSSELNVNALELDDSALYLCASSFGGVMDTGELFFGEGSRLTVL.

The CDR3 DNA reads as TGTGCCAGCAGTTATCACTACGAGCAGTACTTC. Its protein product is CASSYHYEQYF. This sequence joins TRBV6-6 and TRBJ2-7; D call uncertain. The CDR3 is 11 residues long. CDR1 is MNHNY, CDR2 SVGAGI, per germline (reference sequence). V shed 3 bases and J shed 3 bases, with 3 bases lying between them.

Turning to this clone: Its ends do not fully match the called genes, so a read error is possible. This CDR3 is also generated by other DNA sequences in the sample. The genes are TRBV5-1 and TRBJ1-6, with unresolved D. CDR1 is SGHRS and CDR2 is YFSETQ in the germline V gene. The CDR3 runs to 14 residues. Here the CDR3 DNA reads TGCGCCAGCAGCCCGGGCCGGGATAACTCACCCCTCCACTTT. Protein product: CASSPGRDNSPLHF. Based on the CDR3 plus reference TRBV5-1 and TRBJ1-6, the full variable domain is KAGVTQTPRYLIKTRGQQVTLSCSPISGHRSVSWYQQTPGQGLQFLFEYFSETQRNKGNFPGRFSGRQFSNSRSEMNVSTLELGDSALYLCASSPGRDNSPLHFGNGTRLTVT.

The CDR3 is CAWSLQNSPLHF. As DNA, the CDR3 is TGTGCCTGGAGTCTACAGAATTCACCCCTCCACTTT. V usage is TRBV30 and J usage is TRBJ1-6, with D hard to call. Germline V CDR1 and CDR2: GTSNPN, SVGIG (reference sequence). The CDR3 has 12 amino acids. Trimming took 2 bases from V and 7 from J, leaving 6 bases between them. Supplemented by reference TRBV30 and TRBJ1-6, the full variable domain reads SQTIHQWPATLVQPVGSPLSLECTVEGTSNPNLYWYRQAAGRGLQLLFYSVGIGQISSEVPQNLSASRPQDRQFILSSKKLLLSDSGFYLCAWSLQNSPLHFGNGTRLTVT.

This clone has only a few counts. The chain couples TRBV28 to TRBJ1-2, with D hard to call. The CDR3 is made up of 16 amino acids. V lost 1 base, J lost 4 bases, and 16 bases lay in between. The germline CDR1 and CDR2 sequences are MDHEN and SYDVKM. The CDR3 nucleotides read TGTGCCAGCAGTTTATCCGGGCAGAGTCCCCTCTATGGCTACACCTTC. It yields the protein CASSLSGQSPLYGYTF.

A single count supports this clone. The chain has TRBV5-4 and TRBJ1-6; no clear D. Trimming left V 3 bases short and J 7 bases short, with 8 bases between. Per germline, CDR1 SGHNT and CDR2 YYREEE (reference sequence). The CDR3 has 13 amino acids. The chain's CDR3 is CASSYGPNSPLHF. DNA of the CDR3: TGTGCCAGCAGCTACGGACCCAATTCACCCCTCCACTTT.

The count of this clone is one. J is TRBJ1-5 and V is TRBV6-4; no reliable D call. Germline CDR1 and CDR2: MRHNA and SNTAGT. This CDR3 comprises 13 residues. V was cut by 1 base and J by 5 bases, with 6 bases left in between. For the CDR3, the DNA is TGTGCCAGCAGTGACTATATAGATCAGCCCCAGCATTTT. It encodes CASSDYIDQPQHF.

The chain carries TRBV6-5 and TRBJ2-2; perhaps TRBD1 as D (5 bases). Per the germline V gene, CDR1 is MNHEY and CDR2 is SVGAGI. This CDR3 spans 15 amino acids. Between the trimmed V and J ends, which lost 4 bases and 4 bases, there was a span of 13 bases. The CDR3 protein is CASSLNRRFTGELFF. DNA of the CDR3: TGTGCCAGCAGTTTGAACAGGCGCTTCACCGGGGAGCTGTTTTTT.

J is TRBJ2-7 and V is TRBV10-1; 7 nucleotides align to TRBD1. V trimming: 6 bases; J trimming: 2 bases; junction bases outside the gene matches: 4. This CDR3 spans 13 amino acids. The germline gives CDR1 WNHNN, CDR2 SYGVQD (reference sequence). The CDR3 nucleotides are TGCGCCAGCAGCCCGACAGGGACCTACGAGCAGTACTTC. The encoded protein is CASSPTGTYEQYF.

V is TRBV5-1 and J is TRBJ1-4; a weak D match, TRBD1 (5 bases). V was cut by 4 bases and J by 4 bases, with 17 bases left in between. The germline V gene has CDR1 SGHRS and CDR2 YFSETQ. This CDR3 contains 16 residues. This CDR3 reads CASSPLAGLINEKLFF. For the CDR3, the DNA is TGCGCCAGCAGCCCCCTGGCGGGACTGATTAATGAAAAACTGTTTTTT. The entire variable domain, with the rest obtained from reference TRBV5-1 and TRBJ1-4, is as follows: KAGVTQTPRYLIKTRGQQVTLSCSPISGHRSVSWYQQTPGQGLQFLFEYFSETQRNKGNFPGRFSGRQFSNSRSEMNVSTLELGDSALYLCASSPLAGLINEKLFFGSGTQLSVL.

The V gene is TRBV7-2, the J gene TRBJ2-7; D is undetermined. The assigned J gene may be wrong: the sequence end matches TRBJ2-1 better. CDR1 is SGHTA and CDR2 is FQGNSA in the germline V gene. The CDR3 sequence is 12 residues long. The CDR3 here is CASTPSPFEQFF. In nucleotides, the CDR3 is TGTGCCAGCACCCCGTCGCCATTCGAGCAGTTCTTC.

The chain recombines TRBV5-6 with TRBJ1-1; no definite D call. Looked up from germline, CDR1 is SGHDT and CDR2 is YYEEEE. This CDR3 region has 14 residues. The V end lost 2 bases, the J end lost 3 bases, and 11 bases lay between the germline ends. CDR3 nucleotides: TGTGCCAGCAGCTTAATGGGTCGATACACTGAAGCTTTCTTT. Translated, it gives CASSLMGRYTEAFF.

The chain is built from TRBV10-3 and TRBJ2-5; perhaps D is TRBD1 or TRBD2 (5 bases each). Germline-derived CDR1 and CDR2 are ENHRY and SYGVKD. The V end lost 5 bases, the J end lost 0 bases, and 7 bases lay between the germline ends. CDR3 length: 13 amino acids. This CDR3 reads CAISWDHQETQYF. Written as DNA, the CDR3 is TGTGCCATCAGTTGGGACCACCAAGAGACCCAGTACTTC.

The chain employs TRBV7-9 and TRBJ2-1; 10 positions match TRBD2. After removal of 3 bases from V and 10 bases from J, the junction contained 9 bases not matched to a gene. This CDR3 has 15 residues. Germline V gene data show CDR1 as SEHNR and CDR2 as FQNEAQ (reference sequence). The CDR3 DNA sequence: TGTGCCAGCAGCTTTAATCTAGCGGGGGCCGGGGAGCAGTTCTTC. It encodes CASSFNLAGAGEQFF.

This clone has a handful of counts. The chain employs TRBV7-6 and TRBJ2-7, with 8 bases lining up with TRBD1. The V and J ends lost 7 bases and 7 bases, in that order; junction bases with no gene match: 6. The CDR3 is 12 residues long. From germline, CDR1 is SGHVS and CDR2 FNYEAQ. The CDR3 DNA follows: TGTGCCAGCACCCCGACAGGGGAAGAGCAGTACTTC. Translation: CASTPTGEEQYF.

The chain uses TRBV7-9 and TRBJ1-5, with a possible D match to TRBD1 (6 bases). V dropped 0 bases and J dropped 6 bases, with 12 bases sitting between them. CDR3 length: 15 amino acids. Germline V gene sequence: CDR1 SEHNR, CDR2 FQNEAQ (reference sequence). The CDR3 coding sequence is TGTGCCAGCAGCTTAGCGTCAGGGGATGGTCAGCCCCAGCATTTT. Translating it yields CASSLASGDGQPQHF.

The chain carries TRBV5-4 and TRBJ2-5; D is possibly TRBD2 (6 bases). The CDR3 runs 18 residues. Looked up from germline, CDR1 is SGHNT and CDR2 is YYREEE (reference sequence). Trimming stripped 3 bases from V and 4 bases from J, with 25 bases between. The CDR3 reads CASSWRATRTIKGETQYF. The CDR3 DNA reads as TGTGCCAGCAGCTGGAGAGCCACCAGGACTATAAAAGGAGAGACCCAGTACTTC.

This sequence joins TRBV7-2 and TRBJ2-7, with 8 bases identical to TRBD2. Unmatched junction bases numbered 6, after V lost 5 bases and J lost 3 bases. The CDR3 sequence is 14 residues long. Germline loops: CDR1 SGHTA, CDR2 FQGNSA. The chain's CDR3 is CASSPTGGLYEQYF. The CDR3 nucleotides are TGTGCCAGCAGCCCAACGGGGGGGCTCTACGAGCAGTACTTC.

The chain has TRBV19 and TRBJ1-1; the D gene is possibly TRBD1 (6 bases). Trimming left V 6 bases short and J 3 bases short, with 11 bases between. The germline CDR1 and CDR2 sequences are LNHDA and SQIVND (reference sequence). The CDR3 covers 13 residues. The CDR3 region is CASRAQGHTEAFF. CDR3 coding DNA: TGTGCCAGTAGGGCACAGGGACACACTGAAGCTTTCTTT. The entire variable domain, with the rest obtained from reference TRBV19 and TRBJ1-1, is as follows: DGGITQSPKYLFRKEGQNVTLSCEQNLNHDAMYWYRQDPGQGLRLIYYSQIVNDFQKGDIAEGYSVSREKKESFPLTVTSAQKNPTAFYLCASRAQGHTEAFFGQGTRLTVV.

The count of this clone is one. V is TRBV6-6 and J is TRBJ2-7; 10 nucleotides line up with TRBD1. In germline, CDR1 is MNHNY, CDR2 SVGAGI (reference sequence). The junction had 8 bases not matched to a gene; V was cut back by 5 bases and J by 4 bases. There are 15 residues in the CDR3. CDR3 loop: CASSATGTGAYEQYF. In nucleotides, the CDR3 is TGTGCCAGCAGTGCGACCGGGACAGGGGCTTACGAGCAGTACTTC.

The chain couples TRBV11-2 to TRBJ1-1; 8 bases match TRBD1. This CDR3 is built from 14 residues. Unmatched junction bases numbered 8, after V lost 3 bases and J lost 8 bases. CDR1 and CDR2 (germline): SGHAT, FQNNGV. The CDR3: CASSFMDRAKEAFF. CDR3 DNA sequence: TGTGCCAGCAGCTTTATGGACAGGGCAAAGGAAGCTTTCTTT.

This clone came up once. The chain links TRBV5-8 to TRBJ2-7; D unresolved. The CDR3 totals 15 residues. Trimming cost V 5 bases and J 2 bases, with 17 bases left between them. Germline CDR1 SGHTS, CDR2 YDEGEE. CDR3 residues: CASRTLEILTYEQYF. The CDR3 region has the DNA TGTGCCAGCAGGACTCTAGAGATCCTCACCTACGAGCAGTACTTC.